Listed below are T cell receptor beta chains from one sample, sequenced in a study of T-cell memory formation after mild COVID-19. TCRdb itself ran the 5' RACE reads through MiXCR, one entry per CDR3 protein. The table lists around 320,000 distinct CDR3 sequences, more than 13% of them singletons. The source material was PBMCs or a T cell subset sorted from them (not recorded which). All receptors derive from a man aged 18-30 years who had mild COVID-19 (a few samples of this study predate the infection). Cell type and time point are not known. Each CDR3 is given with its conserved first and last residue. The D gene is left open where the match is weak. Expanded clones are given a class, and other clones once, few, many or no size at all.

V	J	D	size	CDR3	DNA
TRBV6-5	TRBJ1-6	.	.	CASSYSPRAYNSPLHF	TGTGCCAGCAGTTACTCTCCAAGGGCCTATAATTCACCCCTCCACTTT
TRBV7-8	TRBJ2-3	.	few	CASSLLGGGHTDTQYF	TGTGCCAGCAGCTTATTAGGCGGCGGGCACACAGATACGCAGTATTTT
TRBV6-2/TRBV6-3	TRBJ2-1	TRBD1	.	CAVRDRGYYEQFF	TGTGCCGTCCGGGACAGGGGGTACTATGAGCAGTTCTTC
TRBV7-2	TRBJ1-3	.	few	CASSLLTLRTGNTIYF	TGTGCCAGCAGTTTACTAACACTCCGGACGGGAAACACCATATATTTT
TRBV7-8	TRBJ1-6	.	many	CASSLGALSSYNSPLHF	TGTGCCAGCAGCTTAGGGGCTTTGAGCTCCTATAATTCACCCCTCCACTTT
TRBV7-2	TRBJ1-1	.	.	CASSITNTEAFF	TGTGCCAGCAGTATTACTAACACTGAAGCTTTCTTT
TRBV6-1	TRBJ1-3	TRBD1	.	CASGQGSGNTIYF	TGTGCCAGCGGACAGGGCTCTGGAAACACCATATATTTT
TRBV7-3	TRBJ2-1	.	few	CASSLSPTGFTEQFF	TGTGCCAGCAGCTTAAGCCCTACGGGATTCACTGAGCAGTTCTTC
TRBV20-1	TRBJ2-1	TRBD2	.	CSASGTSGGRDEQFF	TGCAGTGCTAGCGGGACTAGCGGGGGGAGGGATGAGCAGTTCTTC
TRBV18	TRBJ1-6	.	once	CASSPYASPLHF	TGTGCCAGCTCACCCTATGCCTCACCCCTCCACTTT
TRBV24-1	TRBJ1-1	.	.	CATSWGVNTEAFF	TGTGCCACATCATGGGGGGTGAACACTGAAGCTTTCTTT
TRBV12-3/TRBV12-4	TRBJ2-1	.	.	CASSLRLTYNEQFF	TGTGCCAGCAGTTTAAGGCTGACCTACAATGAGCAGTTCTTC
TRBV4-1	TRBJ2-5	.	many	CASSQLDPKTQYF	TGCGCCAGCAGCCAATTGGACCCGAAGACCCAGTACTTC
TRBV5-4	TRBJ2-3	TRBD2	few	CASSVGGALDTQYF	TGTGCCAGCAGCGTCGGGGGGGCGTTAGATACGCAGTATTTT
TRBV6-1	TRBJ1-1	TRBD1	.	CASSVSQGAGAEAFF	TGTGCCAGCAGTGTATCACAGGGGGCGGGAGCTGAAGCTTTCTTT
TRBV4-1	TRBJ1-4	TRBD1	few	CASSQSPGTADEKLFF	TGCGCCAGCAGCCAATCCCCCGGGACAGCTGATGAAAAACTGTTTTTT
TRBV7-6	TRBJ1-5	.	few	CASSSSGGYEPQHF	TGTGCCAGCAGCTCTAGTGGGGGATACGAGCCCCAGCATTTT
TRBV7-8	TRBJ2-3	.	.	CASSLVSVVWGDTQYF	TGTGCCAGCAGCTTAGTGTCAGTGGTTTGGGGGGATACGCAGTATTTT
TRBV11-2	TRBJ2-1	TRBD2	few	CASSWTSGGRSYNEQFF	TGTGCCAGCAGCTGGACTAGCGGGGGCCGCTCCTACAATGAGCAGTTCTTC
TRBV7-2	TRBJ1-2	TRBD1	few	CASSGGGTANYGYTF	TGTGCCAGCAGCGGGGGAGGGACAGCAAACTATGGCTACACCTTC
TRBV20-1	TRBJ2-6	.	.	CSANRGGYGANVLTF	TGCAGTGCTAACAGGGGAGGGTATGGGGCCAACGTCCTGACTTTC
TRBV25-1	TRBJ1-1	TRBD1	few	CASSEIQGIRAFF	TGTGCCAGCAGTGAAATACAGGGGATCAGGGCTTTCTTT
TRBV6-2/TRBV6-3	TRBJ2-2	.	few	CASAGHATGELFF	TGTGCCAGCGCCGGACATGCCACCGGGGAGCTGTTTTTT
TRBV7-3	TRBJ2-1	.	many	CASSSLPQGNEQFF	TGTGCCAGCAGCTCCCTTCCTCAGGGGAATGAGCAGTTCTTC
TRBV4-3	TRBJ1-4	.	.	CASSQRGAGEGEKLFF	TGCGCCAGCAGCCAAAGGGGGGCAGGAGAAGGGGAAAAACTGTTTTTT
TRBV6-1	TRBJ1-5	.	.	CASRPSGVSNQPQHF	TGTGCCAGCAGGCCTTCCGGTGTTAGCAATCAGCCCCAGCATTTT
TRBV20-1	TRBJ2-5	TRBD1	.	CSANYWTGKVETQYF	TGCAGTGCTAATTACTGGACAGGGAAGGTGGAGACCCAGTACTTC
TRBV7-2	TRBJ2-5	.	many	CASSFSGTETQYF	TGTGCCAGCAGCTTTAGCGGAACAGAGACCCAGTACTTC
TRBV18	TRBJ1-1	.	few	CASSPSGVNTEAFF	TGTGCCAGCTCACCATCCGGGGTGAACACTGAAGCTTTCTTT
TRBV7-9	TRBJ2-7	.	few	CASSRDSPEQYF	TGTGCCAGCAGCCGAGACAGCCCCGAGCAGTACTTC
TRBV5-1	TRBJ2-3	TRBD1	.	CASTTGGRGTDTQYF	TGCGCCAGCACCACAGGGGGCCGCGGCACAGATACGCAGTATTTT
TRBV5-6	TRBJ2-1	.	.	CASSWGSSYNEQFF	TGTGCCAGCAGCTGGGGGAGCTCCTACAATGAGCAGTTCTTC
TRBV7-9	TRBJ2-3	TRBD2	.	CASSRTSGGASKADTQYF	TGTGCCAGCAGTCGAACTAGCGGGGGGGCCTCCAAGGCAGATACGCAGTATTTT
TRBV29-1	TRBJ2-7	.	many	CSVAGTHYEQYF	TGCAGCGTTGCCGGGACACACTACGAGCAGTACTTC
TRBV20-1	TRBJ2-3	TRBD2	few	CSAGTLAGATQVEQYF	TGCAGTGCTGGGACTCTAGCGGGGGCCACCCAGGTGGAGCAGTATTTT
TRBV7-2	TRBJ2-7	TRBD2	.	CASSFYKRGDSYEQYF	TGTGCCAGCAGCTTCTACAAGCGGGGGGATTCCTACGAGCAGTACTTC
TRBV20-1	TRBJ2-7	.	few	CSAREHYSYEQYF	TGCAGTGCTAGAGAACACTACTCCTACGAGCAGTACTTC
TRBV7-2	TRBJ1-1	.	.	CASSLPADRARPEAFF	TGTGCCAGCAGCTTACCCGCGGACCGCGCAAGACCCGAAGCTTTCTTT
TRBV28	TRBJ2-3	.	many	CASTVGTDTQYF	TGTGCCAGCACAGTCGGCACAGATACGCAGTATTTT
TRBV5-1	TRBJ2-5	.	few	CASSLAGSRDETQYF	TGCGCCAGCAGCTTAGCAGGGTCCCGGGACGAGACCCAGTACTTC
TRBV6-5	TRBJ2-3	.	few	CASSFSGLKADTQYF	TGTGCCAGCAGTTTTAGCGGCTTAAAGGCTGATACGCAGTATTTT
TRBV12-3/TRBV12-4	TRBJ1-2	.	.	CASSLPPNNYGYTF	TGTGCCAGCAGTTTACCTCCAAATAACTATGGCTACACCTTC
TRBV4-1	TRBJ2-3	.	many	CASSQAGDTQYF	TGCGCCAGCAGCCAAGCGGGAGATACGCAGTATTTT
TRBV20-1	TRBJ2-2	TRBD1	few	CSARGQGANTGELFF	TGCAGTGCTAGAGGACAGGGGGCGAACACCGGGGAGCTGTTTTTT
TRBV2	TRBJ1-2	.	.	CASMEGHGIGGYTF	TGTGCCAGCATGGAAGGACACGGGATAGGTGGCTACACCTTC